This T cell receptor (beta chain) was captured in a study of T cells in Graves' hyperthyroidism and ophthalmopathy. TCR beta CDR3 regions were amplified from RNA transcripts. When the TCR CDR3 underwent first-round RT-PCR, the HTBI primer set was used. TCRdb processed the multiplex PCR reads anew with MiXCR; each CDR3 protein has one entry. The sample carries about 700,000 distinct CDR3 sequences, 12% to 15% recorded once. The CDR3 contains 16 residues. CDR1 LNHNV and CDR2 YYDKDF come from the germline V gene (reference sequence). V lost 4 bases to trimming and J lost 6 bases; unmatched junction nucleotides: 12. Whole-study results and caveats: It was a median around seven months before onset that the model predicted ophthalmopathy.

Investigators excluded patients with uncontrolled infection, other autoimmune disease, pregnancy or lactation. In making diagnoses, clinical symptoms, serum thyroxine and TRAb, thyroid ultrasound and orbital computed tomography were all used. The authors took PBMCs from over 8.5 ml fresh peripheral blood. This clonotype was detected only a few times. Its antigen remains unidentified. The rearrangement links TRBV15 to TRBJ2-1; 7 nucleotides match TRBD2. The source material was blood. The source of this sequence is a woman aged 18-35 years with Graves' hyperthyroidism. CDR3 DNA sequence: TGTGCCACCAGCAACTTGGAGGCGGGGGAGGCCAATGAGCAGTTCTTC. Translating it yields CATSNLEAGEANEQFF. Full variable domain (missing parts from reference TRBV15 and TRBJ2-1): DAMVIQNPRYQVTQFGKPVTLSCSQTLNHNVMYWYQQKSSQAPKLLFHYYDKDFNNEADTPDNFQSRRPNTSFCFLDIRSPGLGDTAMYLCATSNLEAGEANEQFFGPGTRLTVL.